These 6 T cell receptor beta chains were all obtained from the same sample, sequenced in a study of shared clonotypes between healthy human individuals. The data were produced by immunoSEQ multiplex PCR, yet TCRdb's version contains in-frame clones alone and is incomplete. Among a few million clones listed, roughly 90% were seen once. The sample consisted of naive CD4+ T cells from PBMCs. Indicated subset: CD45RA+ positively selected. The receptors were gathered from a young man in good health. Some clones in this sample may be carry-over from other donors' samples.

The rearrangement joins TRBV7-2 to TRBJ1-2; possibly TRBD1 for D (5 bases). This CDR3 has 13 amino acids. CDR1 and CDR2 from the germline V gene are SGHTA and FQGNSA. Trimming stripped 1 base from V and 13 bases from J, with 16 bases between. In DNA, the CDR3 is TGTGCCAGCAGCTTAGAGGCAGGGAAGGTATCCACCTTC. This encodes CASSLEAGKVSTF. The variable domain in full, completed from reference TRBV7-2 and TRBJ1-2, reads GAGVSQSPSNKVTEKGKDVELRCDPISGHTALYWYRQSLGQGLEFLIYFQGNSAPDKSGLPSDRFSAERTGGSVSTLTIQRTQQEDSAVYLCASSLEAGKVSTFGSGTRLTVV.

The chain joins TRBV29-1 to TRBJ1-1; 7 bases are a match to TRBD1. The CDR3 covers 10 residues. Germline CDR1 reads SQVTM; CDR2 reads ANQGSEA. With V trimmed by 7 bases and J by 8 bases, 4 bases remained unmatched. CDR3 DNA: TGCAGCGCCTACAGGGGAGAAGCTTTCTTT. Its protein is CSAYRGEAFF.

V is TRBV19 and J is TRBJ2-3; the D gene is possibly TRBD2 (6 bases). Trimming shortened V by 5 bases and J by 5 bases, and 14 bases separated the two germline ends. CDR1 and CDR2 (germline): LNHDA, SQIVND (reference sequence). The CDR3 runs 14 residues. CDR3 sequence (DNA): TGTGCCAGTAGTCCGAACGGGAGAGGAGATACGCAGTATTTT. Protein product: CASSPNGRGDTQYF. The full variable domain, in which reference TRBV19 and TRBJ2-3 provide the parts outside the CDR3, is DGGITQSPKYLFRKEGQNVTLSCEQNLNHDAMYWYRQDPGQGLRLIYYSQIVNDFQKGDIAEGYSVSREKKESFPLTVTSAQKNPTAFYLCASSPNGRGDTQYFGPGTRLTVL.

The CDR3 sequence is CASSGTVSTDTQYF. The DNA for the CDR3 is TGTGCCAGCAGTGGGACGGTTAGCACAGATACGCAGTATTTT. The chain couples TRBV6-1 to TRBJ2-3; no clear D. V was trimmed by 4 bases and J by 0 bases, leaving 8 bases between them. Germline V gene lookup returns CDR1 MNHNS and CDR2 SASEGT. This CDR3 has 14 residues.

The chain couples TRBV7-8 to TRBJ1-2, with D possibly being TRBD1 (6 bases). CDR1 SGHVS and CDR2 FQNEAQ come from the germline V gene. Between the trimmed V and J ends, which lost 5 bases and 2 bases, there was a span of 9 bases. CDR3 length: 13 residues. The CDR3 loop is CASSGDRNYGYTF. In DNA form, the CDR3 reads TGTGCCAGCAGCGGCGACAGGAACTATGGCTACACCTTC.

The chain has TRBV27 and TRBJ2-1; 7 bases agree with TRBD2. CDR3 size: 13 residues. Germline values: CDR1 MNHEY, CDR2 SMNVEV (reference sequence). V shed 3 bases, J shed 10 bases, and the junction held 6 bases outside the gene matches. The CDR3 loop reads CASSFLPAGEQFF. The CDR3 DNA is TGTGCCAGCAGTTTTCTTCCAGCGGGGGAGCAGTTCTTC.